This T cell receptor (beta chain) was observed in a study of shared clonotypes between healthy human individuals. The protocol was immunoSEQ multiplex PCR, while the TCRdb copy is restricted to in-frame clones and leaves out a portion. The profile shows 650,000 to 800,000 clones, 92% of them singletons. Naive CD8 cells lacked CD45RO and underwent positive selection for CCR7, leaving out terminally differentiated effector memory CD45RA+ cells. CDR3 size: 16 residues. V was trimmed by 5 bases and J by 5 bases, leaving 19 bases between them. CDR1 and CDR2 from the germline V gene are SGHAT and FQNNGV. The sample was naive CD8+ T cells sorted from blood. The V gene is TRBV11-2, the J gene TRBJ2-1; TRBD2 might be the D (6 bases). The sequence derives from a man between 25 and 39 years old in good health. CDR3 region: CASSILWDSQNNEQFF. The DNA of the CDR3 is TGTGCCAGCAGCATCCTCTGGGACTCTCAAAACAATGAGCAGTTCTTC.